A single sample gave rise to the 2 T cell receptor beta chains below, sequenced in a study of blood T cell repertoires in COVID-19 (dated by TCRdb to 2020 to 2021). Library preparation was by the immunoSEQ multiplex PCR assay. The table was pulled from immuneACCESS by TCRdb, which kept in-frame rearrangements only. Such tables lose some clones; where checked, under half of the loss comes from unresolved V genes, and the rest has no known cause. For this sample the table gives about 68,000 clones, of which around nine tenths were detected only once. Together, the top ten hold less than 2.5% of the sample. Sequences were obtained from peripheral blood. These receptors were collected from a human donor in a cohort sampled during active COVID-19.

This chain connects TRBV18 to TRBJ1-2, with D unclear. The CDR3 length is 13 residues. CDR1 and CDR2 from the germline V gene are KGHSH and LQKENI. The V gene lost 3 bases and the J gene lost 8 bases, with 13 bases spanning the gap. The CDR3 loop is CASSPGVQGGYTF. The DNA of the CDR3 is TGTGCCAGCTCACCCGGGGTTCAAGGAGGCTACACCTTC.

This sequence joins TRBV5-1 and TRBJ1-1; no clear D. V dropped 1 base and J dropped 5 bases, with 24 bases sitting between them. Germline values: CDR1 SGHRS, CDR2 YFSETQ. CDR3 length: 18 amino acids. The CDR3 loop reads CASSLSGWSGGVGTEAFF. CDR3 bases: TGCGCCAGCAGCTTGTCGGGGTGGTCAGGTGGAGTAGGGACTGAAGCTTTCTTT.